This TCR beta chain was captured by sequencing in a study of PD-L1 blockade in urothelial cancer. V was shortened by 3 bases and J by 10 bases, with 14 bases between the two germline ends. Germline V lookup: CDR1 SGHTS, CDR2 YDEGEE. This CDR3 spans 13 amino acids. Sequencing used immunoSEQ multiplex PCR; TCRdb keeps in-frame clones, though not all of them. The table shows 85,000 to 130,000 clones, with 91% occurring only once. This TCR was recovered from a woman of 80 years or more with urothelial cancer. V usage is TRBV5-8 and J usage is TRBJ2-1; maybe TRBD1 (6 bases). The specimen comprised PBMCs, sampled around atezolizumab (anti-PD-L1) treatment. The CDR3 DNA is TGTGCCAGCAGCTGGGGGCTGGCGAAGGAGCAGTTCTTC. Amino acid sequence: CASSWGLAKEQFF. The full variable domain, rest sourced from reference TRBV5-8 and TRBJ2-1, is EAGVTQSPTHLIKTRGQQATLRCSPISGHTSVYWYQQALGLGLQFLLWYDEGEERNRGNFPPRFSGRQFPNYSSELNVNALELEDSALYLCASSWGLAKEQFFGPGTRLTVL.